A single sample is the source of the 21 T cell receptor beta chains below, sequenced in a study of OX40 agonist ivuxolimab in advanced cancers. Sequenced by immunoSEQ multiplex PCR; TCRdb stores in-frame clones only, minus some. The sample has tens of thousands of clones, approximately 90% seen once; the top ten hold less than 1.5%. The sequencing here drew on CD4+ or CD8+ T cells sorted from blood, taken in a trial of the OX40 agonist ivuxolimab. The receptors shown here come from an adult with an advanced solid tumor such as melanoma, head and neck, liver or kidney cancer.

The chain employs TRBV9 and TRBJ1-5; no firm D call. CDR1 SGDLS and CDR2 YYNGEE come from the germline V gene. V lost 2 bases, J lost 5 bases, and 17 bases lay in between. CDR3 length: 16 residues. Here the CDR3 reads CASSVYIRPRHQPQHF. The CDR3 DNA sequence: TGTGCCAGCAGCGTTTACATTCGGCCTCGACATCAGCCCCAGCATTTT.

The CDR3 spells CASSEQANTEAFF. CDR3 coding DNA: TGTGCCAGCAGTGAACAGGCGAACACTGAAGCTTTCTTT. V gene TRBV6-1 combines with J gene TRBJ1-1; no clear D. The CDR3 has 13 amino acids. V was cut by 2 bases and J by 1 base, with 5 bases left in between. Germline CDR1 MNHNS, CDR2 SASEGT.

V and J are TRBV28 and TRBJ1-2; D remains unclear. This CDR3 is 14 amino acids long. Per germline, CDR1 MDHEN and CDR2 SYDVKM. The V end was cut by 6 bases, the J end by 0 bases, with 11 bases between. DNA of the CDR3: TGTGCCAGCAGCCGTCTCGGGCCTAACTATGGCTACACCTTC. This encodes CASSRLGPNYGYTF.

This clone has just a few counts. V gene TRBV14 combines with J gene TRBJ1-1; TRBD1 might be the D (6 bases). This CDR3 is built from 15 residues. CDR1 SGHDN and CDR2 FVKESK come from the germline V gene. The V end was cut by 4 bases, the J end by 0 bases, with 12 bases between. Here the CDR3 reads CASSPLDRLNTEAFF. CDR3 DNA: TGTGCCAGCAGCCCTTTGGACAGACTGAACACTGAAGCTTTCTTT.

The chain carries TRBV5-6 and TRBJ1-3; D is undetermined. V lost 0 bases and J 1 base, leaving 8 bases between the germline ends. Germline V gene data show CDR1 as SGHDT and CDR2 as YYEEEE. There are 15 residues in the CDR3. The CDR3: CASSLVVPSGNTIYF. In nucleotides, the CDR3 is TGTGCCAGCAGCTTGGTGGTACCTTCTGGAAACACCATATATTTT.

The chain is built from TRBV10-3 and TRBJ1-1; TRBD1 is a possible D gene (5 bases). Germline V gene sequence: CDR1 ENHRY, CDR2 SYGVKD. The CDR3 loop spans 13 amino acids. V shed 2 bases and J shed 5 bases, with 9 bases lying between them. Written as DNA, the CDR3 is TGTGCCATCAGTGAGGGGGCCACGACTGAAGCTTTCTTT. Amino acid sequence: CAISEGATTEAFF.

The chain has TRBV7-6 and TRBJ2-7; D is uncertain. Per the germline V gene, CDR1 is SGHVS and CDR2 is FNYEAQ. The CDR3 is 14 amino acids. V was trimmed by 1 base and J by 6 bases, leaving 13 bases between them. Here the CDR3 reads CASSLDMVLGEQYF. The DNA for the CDR3 is TGTGCCAGCAGCTTAGATATGGTCCTTGGCGAGCAGTACTTC.

The gene calls are TRBV25-1 and TRBJ1-1; the D gene is possibly TRBD1 (5 bases). The CDR3 has 15 amino acids. Trimming shortened V by 2 bases and J by 8 bases, and 18 bases separated the two germline ends. From germline, CDR1 is MGHDK and CDR2 SYGVNS. CDR3 sequence: CASSEEQAEVGEAFF. CDR3 sequence (DNA): TGTGCCAGCAGTGAAGAACAGGCCGAGGTAGGGGAAGCTTTCTTT. Full variable domain (rest looked up from reference TRBV25-1 and TRBJ1-1): EADIYQTPRYLVIGTGKKITLECSQTMGHDKMYWYQQDPGMELHLIHYSYGVNSTEKGDLSSESTVSRIRTEHFPLTLESARPSHTSQYLCASSEEQAEVGEAFFGQGTRLTVV.

This clone was observed once. This chain uses TRBV9 with TRBJ2-6; tentative D call: TRBD1 (5 bases). The CDR3 consists of 17 residues. Trimming cost V 2 bases and J 1 base, with 13 bases left between them. Germline CDR1 reads SGDLS; CDR2 reads YYNGEE. CDR3 DNA sequence: TGTGCCAGCAGCGTGGGCAGGGTTCGGTCTGGGGCCAACGTCCTGACTTTC. Translating gives CASSVGRVRSGANVLTF. Filled out from reference TRBV9 and TRBJ2-6, the complete variable domain reads DSGVTQTPKHLITATGQRVTLRCSPRSGDLSVYWYQQSLDQGLQFLIQYYNGEERAKGNILERFSAQQFPDLHSELNLSSLELGDSALYFCASSVGRVRSGANVLTFGAGSRLTVL.

The chain employs TRBV7-7 and TRBJ2-2, with D hard to call. The CDR3 extends over 13 amino acids. CDR1 is SSHAT, CDR2 FNYEAQ, per germline (reference sequence). V dropped 5 bases and J dropped 5 bases, with 9 bases sitting between them. The CDR3 reads CASSPQGTGELFF. The CDR3 DNA is TGTGCCAGCAGCCCTCAAGGGACCGGGGAGCTGTTTTTT. The entire variable domain, with the rest obtained from reference TRBV7-7 and TRBJ2-2, is as follows: GAGVSQSPRYKVTKRGQDVTLRCDPISSHATLYWYQQALGQGPEFLTYFNYEAQPDKSGLPSDRFSAERPEGSISTLTIQRTEQRDSAMYRCASSPQGTGELFFGEGSRLTVL.

This clone appeared a few times. The chain combines TRBV6-1 with TRBJ1-2; maybe TRBD1 (6 bases). CDR3 size: 14 residues. Per germline, CDR1 MNHNS and CDR2 SASEGT. V was cut by 0 bases and J by 7 bases, with 12 bases left in between. CDR3 sequence (DNA): TGTGCCAGCAGTGAAGCGGGGGGGGCGCGTGGCTACACCTTC. It specifies CASSEAGGARGYTF.

The chain has TRBV15 and TRBJ1-3; TRBD1 might be the D (6 bases). This CDR3 spans 16 amino acids. Germline V lookup: CDR1 LNHNV, CDR2 YYDKDF (reference sequence). The V gene lost 0 bases and the J gene lost 1 base, with 10 bases spanning the gap. The CDR3 coding sequence is TGTGCCACCAGCAGAGACCCAGGGGTTTCTGGAAACACCATATATTTT. Amino acid sequence: CATSRDPGVSGNTIYF.

The chain carries TRBV19 and TRBJ1-5; TRBD1 matches at 7 bases. This CDR3 spans 15 amino acids. Germline V gene lookup returns CDR1 LNHDA and CDR2 SQIVND (reference sequence). The V and J ends lost 6 bases and 7 bases, in that order; junction bases with no gene match: 12. The CDR3 here is CASRPGQVINQPQHF. The CDR3 DNA sequence: TGTGCCAGTAGACCTGGACAGGTCATCAACCAGCCCCAGCATTTT.

This rearrangement joins TRBV18 to TRBJ2-2, with a tentative D call TRBD2 (5 bases). The V end was cut by 2 bases, the J end by 2 bases, with 12 bases between. This CDR3 has 16 residues. CDR1 KGHSH and CDR2 LQKENI come from the germline V gene. CDR3 in DNA: TGTGCCAGCTCACCAACCCGGACTGATAACACCGGGGAGCTGTTTTTT. It is translated as CASSPTRTDNTGELFF.

This sequence joins TRBV10-3 and TRBJ2-1, with a weak D call TRBD1 (5 bases). V was trimmed by 1 base and J by 6 bases, leaving 10 bases between them. The germline V gene has CDR1 ENHRY and CDR2 SYGVKD. The CDR3 length is 14 residues. The DNA of the CDR3 is TGTGCCATCAGTGAGTTGGCAGGGCGCAATGAGCAGTTCTTC. Protein sequence: CAISELAGRNEQFF.

V is TRBV28 and J is TRBJ1-5; 7 bases line up with TRBD1. There are 17 residues in the CDR3. The ends lost 7 bases at V and 0 bases at J; junction bases unmatched: 12. Germline V gene data show CDR1 as MDHEN and CDR2 as SYDVKM. The CDR3 coding sequence is TGTGCCAGCACCAAGTACAGGGGAGGTCTTAGCAATCAGCCCCAGCATTTT. Translated, it gives CASTKYRGGLSNQPQHF.

This clone was recorded a few times. The CDR3 loop reads CAWSEGLKNSEAFF. CDR3 DNA sequence: TGTGCCTGGAGTGAGGGACTTAAAAACTCTGAAGCTTTCTTT. The rearrangement uses TRBV30 and TRBJ1-1; TRBD1 might be the D (5 bases). Trimming removed 1 base at V and 6 bases at J, with 15 bases between. Germline-derived CDR1 and CDR2 are GTSNPN and SVGIG (reference sequence). The CDR3 is 14 residues long.

This clone was observed a handful of times. The V and J genes are TRBV5-1 and TRBJ1-2; D gene ambiguous. Trimming removed 1 base at V and 7 bases at J, with 11 bases between. The length of the CDR3 is 13 residues. In germline, CDR1 is SGHRS, CDR2 YFSETQ. CDR3 sequence reads: CASSLSRRTGYTF. CDR3 coding DNA: TGCGCCAGCAGCTTGAGTCGACGAACTGGCTACACCTTC.

J is TRBJ2-2 and V is TRBV7-9, with 11 nucleotides matching TRBD2. This CDR3 has 19 residues. V lost 1 base to trimming and J lost 0 bases; unmatched junction nucleotides: 7. The germline gives CDR1 SEHNR, CDR2 FQNEAQ (reference sequence). DNA of the CDR3: TGTGCCAGCAGCTTAGGGGTTACTAGCGGGAGTTCGAACACCGGGGAGCTGTTTTTT. Residues: CASSLGVTSGSSNTGELFF.

The chain is built from TRBV18 and TRBJ2-7; no definite D call. The V gene lost 2 bases and the J gene lost 2 bases, with 7 bases spanning the gap. Per the germline V gene, CDR1 is KGHSH and CDR2 is LQKENI. CDR3 size: 13 residues. The DNA for the CDR3 is TGTGCCAGCTCACCATCGTGGACCTACGAGCAGTACTTC. It translates to CASSPSWTYEQYF. The whole variable domain, filled in from reference TRBV18 and TRBJ2-7, reads NAGVMQNPRHLVRRRGQEARLRCSPMKGHSHVYWYRQLPEEGLKFMVYLQKENIIDESGMPKERFSAEFPKEGPSILRIQQVVRGDSAAYFCASSPSWTYEQYFGPGTRLTVT.

This clone is a singleton in its sample. In DNA, the CDR3 is TGTGCCAGCTCACCAAAAGGGGCCCCGCGTGGCTACACCTTC. This sequence encodes CASSPKGAPRGYTF. This rearrangement joins TRBV18 to TRBJ1-2; tentatively, D is TRBD1 (5 bases). CDR3 length: 14 residues. The germline gives CDR1 KGHSH, CDR2 LQKENI. The V end was cut by 2 bases, the J end by 7 bases, with 14 bases between.